A selection of T cell receptor beta chains follows, all from one sample in a study of long-term antiretroviral therapy in people with HIV. The data were produced by immunoSEQ multiplex PCR, yet TCRdb's version contains in-frame clones alone and is incomplete. The data contain 30,000 to 40,000 clones, 87% of them seen just once; the ten biggest clones take up 10% to 15%. The sequences come from unsorted PBMCs, collected 1.1 years after starting antiretroviral therapy. The receptor set was obtained from a man aged 18 to 29 with HIV. CDR3s include the opening cysteine and the closing phenylalanine or tryptophan. D genes are given only for firm matches. Clone sizes are given selectively: once, few, many, or a class where the clone is expanded.

TRBJ1-2	TRBV19	.	TRBD1	CASSIWAGGADYGYTF	TGTGCCAGTAGTATCTGGGCAGGGGGCGCGGACTATGGCTACACCTTC
TRBJ1-5	TRBV5-5	few	.	CASSVENNQPQHF	TGTGCCAGCAGTGTCGAAAACAATCAGCCCCAGCATTTT
TRBJ2-7	TRBV27	.	TRBD1	CASSFGQGIYEQYF	TGTGCCAGCAGTTTTGGACAGGGGATTTACGAGCAGTACTTC
TRBJ1-4	TRBV7-2	.	TRBD1	CASSPQGTVEKLFF	TGTGCCAGCAGCCCCCAAGGGACAGTGGAAAAACTGTTTTTT
TRBJ1-3	TRBV30	.	.	CAWSGTGNTIYF	TGTGCCTGGAGTGGAACGGGTAACACCATATATTTT
TRBJ2-1	TRBV2	.	TRBD2	CASSLSGGPRYNEQFF	TGTGCCAGCAGCCTTAGCGGGGGGCCTCGCTACAATGAGCAGTTCTTC
TRBJ2-1	TRBV19	.	TRBD2	CASRELAGAVEQFF	TGTGCCAGTAGAGAACTAGCGGGAGCAGTCGAGCAGTTCTTC
TRBJ1-1	TRBV6-6	once	.	CATAWWVGQGEAFF	TGTGCCACCGCGTGGTGGGTAGGTCAGGGTGAAGCTTTCTTT
TRBJ1-5	TRBV18	.	.	CASSQGGEGNQPQHF	TGTGCCAGCTCACAGGGAGGTGAGGGCAATCAGCCCCAGCATTTT
TRBJ2-1	TRBV30	.	TRBD2	CALAGVPYNEQFF	TGTGCACTAGCGGGAGTCCCCTACAATGAGCAGTTCTTC
TRBJ2-5	TRBV5-4	.	TRBD1	CASSSYLVWDSQETQYF	TGTGCCAGCAGCTCTTACCTCGTATGGGACAGCCAAGAGACCCAGTACTTC
TRBJ2-7	TRBV4-1	once	TRBD2	CASSQDSLAGGSYEQYF	TGCGCCAGCAGCCAAGATAGCCTAGCGGGGGGTTCCTACGAGCAGTACTTC
TRBJ1-6	TRBV21-1	.	.	CASSKAAGPYNSPLHF	TGTGCCAGCAGCAAAGCGGCGGGGCCCTATAATTCACCCCTCCACTTT
TRBJ2-1	TRBV7-2	.	.	CASSQPPSNEQFF	TGTGCCAGCAGTCAACCCCCGAGCAATGAGCAGTTCTTC
TRBJ2-2	TRBV7-9	.	.	CASSANSNTGELFF	TGTGCCAGCAGCGCGAACTCGAACACCGGGGAGCTGTTTTTT
TRBJ2-2	TRBV4-2	.	TRBD2	CASSQGTSRGELFF	TGTGCCAGCAGCCAAGGGACTAGTCGCGGGGAGCTGTTTTTT
TRBJ2-3	TRBV25-1	.	.	CASSEADTQYF	TGTGCCAGCAGTGAGGCAGATACGCAGTATTTT
TRBJ1-2	TRBV28	.	.	CASTTVGVSGYTF	TGTGCCAGCACCACTGTCGGGGTTTCTGGCTACACCTTC
TRBJ1-4	TRBV19	.	TRBD1	CASKGQGDYEKLFF	TGTGCCAGTAAGGGCCAGGGGGATTATGAAAAACTGTTTTTT
TRBJ2-1	TRBV15	once	.	CATSRDLGESYNEQFF	TGTGCCACCAGCAGAGATTTAGGGGAATCCTACAATGAGCAGTTCTTC
TRBJ2-1	TRBV5-1	.	TRBD1	CASSLDGQGAYNEQFF	TGCGCCAGCAGCTTGGACGGACAGGGGGCATACAATGAGCAGTTCTTC
TRBJ2-1	TRBV6-5	few	TRBD2	CASSARGSGSNEQFF	TGTGCCAGCAGTGCCCGAGGTAGCGGGAGCAATGAGCAGTTCTTC
TRBJ1-4	TRBV6-1	.	.	CASRKEGSGEKLFF	TGTGCCAGCAGGAAGGAGGGTAGCGGGGAAAAACTGTTTTTT
TRBJ2-2	TRBV7-8	.	TRBD2	CASSLAGGSTGELFF	TGTGCCAGCAGCTTAGCGGGGGGGAGCACCGGGGAGCTGTTTTTT
TRBJ2-7	TRBV9	.	.	CASSVGQGTYEQYF	TGTGCCAGCAGCGTAGGTCAGGGAACCTACGAGCAGTACTTC
TRBJ2-1	TRBV4-1	.	.	CASSRYGTALNEQFF	TGCGCCAGCAGCCGATACGGGACTGCCCTCAATGAGCAGTTCTTC
TRBJ1-1	TRBV30	.	.	CAWRLSFMGGTDTEAFF	TGTGCCTGGAGGCTTAGTTTCATGGGGGGAACGGACACTGAAGCTTTCTTT
TRBJ2-1	TRBV28	.	TRBD1	CAIGQDSYNEQFF	TGTGCCATCGGACAGGACTCCTACAATGAGCAGTTCTTC
TRBJ2-7	TRBV13	.	.	CASAIITSDYEQYF	TGTGCCAGCGCGATAATAACGAGCGACTACGAGCAGTACTTC
TRBJ2-1	TRBV5-4	.	.	CASSRTGTSYNEQFF	TGTGCCAGCAGCCGCACAGGCACCTCCTACAATGAGCAGTTCTTC
TRBJ2-1	TRBV7-7	.	.	CASSRTRSSYNEQFF	TGTGCTAGCAGCCGGACTCGCAGCTCCTACAATGAGCAGTTCTTC
TRBJ2-7	TRBV7-2	.	.	CASSPREDLAFYEQYF	TGTGCCAGCAGCCCAAGAGAGGACCTAGCCTTCTACGAGCAGTACTTC
TRBJ1-1	TRBV15	.	.	CATEDKLNTEAFF	TGTGCCACCGAGGACAAACTGAACACTGAAGCTTTCTTT
TRBJ1-1	TRBV7-2	.	.	CASSSALGDLLNTEAFF	TGTGCCAGCAGCTCCGCACTGGGGGACTTACTGAACACTGAAGCTTTCTTT
TRBJ2-7	TRBV4-2	.	TRBD2	CASSQVSPGEGYEQYF	TGTGCCAGCAGCCAAGTTTCACCCGGGGAGGGCTACGAGCAGTACTTC
TRBJ2-7	TRBV19	.	.	CASSIGTGEYEQYF	TGTGCCAGTAGTATTGGGACTGGGGAGTACGAGCAGTACTTC
TRBJ1-5	TRBV7-2	once	.	CASSRAHSNQPQHF	TGTGCCAGCAGCCGGGCCCACTCCAATCAGCCCCAGCATTTT
TRBJ1-3	TRBV14	.	TRBD1	CASSQGVGQVFGNTIYF	TGTGCCAGCAGCCAAGGGGTTGGACAGGTCTTTGGAAACACCATATATTTT
TRBJ1-2	TRBV7-6	.	TRBD1	CASSLGGQGVLTF	TGTGCCAGCTCGCTAGGCGGGCAGGGGGTACTCACCTTC
TRBJ2-1	TRBV18	.	TRBD2	CASSPMRLARSTYNEQFF	TGTGCCAGCTCACCAATGAGACTAGCGAGATCTACCTACAATGAGCAGTTCTTC